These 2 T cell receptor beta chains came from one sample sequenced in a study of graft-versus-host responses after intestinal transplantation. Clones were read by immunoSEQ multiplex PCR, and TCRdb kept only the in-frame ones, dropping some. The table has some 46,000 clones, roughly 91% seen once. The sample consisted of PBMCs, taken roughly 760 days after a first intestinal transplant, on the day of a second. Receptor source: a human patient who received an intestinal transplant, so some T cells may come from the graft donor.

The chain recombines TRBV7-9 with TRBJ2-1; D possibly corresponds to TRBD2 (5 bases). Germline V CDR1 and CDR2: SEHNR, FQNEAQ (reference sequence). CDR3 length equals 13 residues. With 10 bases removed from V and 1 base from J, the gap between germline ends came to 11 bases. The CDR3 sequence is CAKREISYNEQFF. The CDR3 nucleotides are TGTGCCAAGAGGGAGATATCCTACAATGAGCAGTTCTTC.

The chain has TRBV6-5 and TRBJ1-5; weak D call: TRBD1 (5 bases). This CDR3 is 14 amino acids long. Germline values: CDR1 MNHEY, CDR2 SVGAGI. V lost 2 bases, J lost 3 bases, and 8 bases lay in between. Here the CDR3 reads CASSYMGDNQPQHF. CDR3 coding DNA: TGTGCCAGCAGTTACATGGGGGACAATCAGCCCCAGCATTTT.